The rows below give T cell receptor beta chains drawn from one sample of a study of radiotherapy plus CTLA-4 blockade in lung cancer. The repertoire was sequenced with immunoSEQ multiplex PCR; TCRdb's copy has only in-frame clones and lacks some. The sample has 70,000 to 100,000 clones, 75% to 90% seen once; the top ten hold more than 2%. Sequences were derived from peripheral blood, sampled from a patient treated with radiotherapy plus ipilimumab. These TCRs come from a human donor with non-small cell lung cancer who had a partial response to radiotherapy plus ipilimumab. CDR3s include the opening cysteine and the closing phenylalanine or tryptophan. A D gene is named only where the DNA matches it firmly. A row's size may be missing; if present it is once, few, many or a size class.

size	V	J	D	DNA	CDR3
.	TRBV5-1	TRBJ1-1	.	TGCGCCAGCAGTTATTCCAGGAACACTGAAGCTTTCTTT	CASSYSRNTEAFF
.	TRBV11-3	TRBJ2-3	.	TGTGCCAGCAGCTTAGCCCCTTCCACAGATACGCAGTATTTT	CASSLAPSTDTQYF
.	TRBV4-2	TRBJ2-1	TRBD2	TGTGCCAGCAGCCAAAGGACTAGCGGGAGGGGCAATGAGCAGTTCTTC	CASSQRTSGRGNEQFF
.	TRBV7-2	TRBJ1-5	TRBD1	TGTGCCAGCAGCGGGGGACAGCGGGGGTACCAGCCCCAGCATTTT	CASSGGQRGYQPQHF
once	TRBV7-2	TRBJ2-6	.	TGTGCCAGCAACCGGGACTTAGACTCTGGGGCCAACGTCCTGACTTTC	CASNRDLDSGANVLTF
.	TRBV6-5	TRBJ1-2	TRBD1	TGTGCCAGCAGCTTTGGACAGGGCTATGGCTACACCTTC	CASSFGQGYGYTF
.	TRBV5-4	TRBJ2-5	TRBD2	TGTGCCACTGCCGCTAGCGGAGGCCCAGTAGAGACCCAGTACTTC	CATAASGGPVETQYF
.	TRBV5-4	TRBJ2-5	.	TGTGCCAGCAGCCTTAAGGGACTTCAAGAGACCCAGTACTTC	CASSLKGLQETQYF
.	TRBV7-6	TRBJ2-3	.	TGTGCCAGCAGCTTAGCGGAGACCCGAGCTAGTGCTAGCACAGATACGCAGTATTTT	CASSLAETRASASTDTQYF
.	TRBV5-6	TRBJ2-6	.	TGTGCCAGCAGCATTGCGGGGGCACTGACTTTC	CASSIAGALTF
.	TRBV5-1	TRBJ2-3	.	TGCGCCAGCAGCTTTACAGGTGACCCTACGCAGTATTTT	CASSFTGDPTQYF
.	TRBV18	TRBJ2-3	TRBD2	TGTGCCAGCTCACCGGGGAGGGGCCCAGATACGCAGTATTTT	CASSPGRGPDTQYF
.	TRBV4-1	TRBJ1-1	.	TGCGCCAGCAGCTTACTAACCGGGGAGACTGAAGCTTTCTTT	CASSLLTGETEAFF
.	TRBV5-1	TRBJ2-2	.	TGCGCCAGCAGCTCCGGGACTCGAAACACCGGGGAGCTGTTTTTT	CASSSGTRNTGELFF
.	TRBV11-3	TRBJ2-7	.	TGTGCCAGCAGCTTATACTCAGGGGTTTCCTACGAGCAGTACTTC	CASSLYSGVSYEQYF
.	TRBV28	TRBJ1-2	.	TGTGCCAGCAGCCTCAGGGTCCTCTATGGCTACACCTTC	CASSLRVLYGYTF
.	TRBV11-2	TRBJ1-5	TRBD1	TGTGCCAGCAGCTTAGGGGGACAGGGGAATCAGCCCCAGCATTTT	CASSLGGQGNQPQHF
.	TRBV2	TRBJ2-3	TRBD2	TGTGCCAGCAGTAACCCGGGAGGGCCGACAGATACGCAGTATTTT	CASSNPGGPTDTQYF
.	TRBV15	TRBJ1-5	.	TGTGCCACCAGCAGGGACGACGGAGGGTATCAGCCCCAGCATTTT	CATSRDDGGYQPQHF
.	TRBV5-1	TRBJ2-2	.	TGCGCCAGCAGCTCGGGACAAACCACCGGGGAGCTGTTTTTT	CASSSGQTTGELFF
few	TRBV27	TRBJ2-7	.	TGTGCCAGCAGTACCCCAGGGGGGAGCTCCTACGAGCAGTACTTC	CASSTPGGSSYEQYF
.	TRBV7-7	TRBJ2-2	TRBD2	TGTGCTAGCAGCCTAGGGAGGGTCGGGGAGCTGTTTTTT	CASSLGRVGELFF
.	TRBV4-1	TRBJ1-2	.	TGCGCCAGCAGCCAAGCCCAGCGGGGGGACTATGGCTACACCTTC	CASSQAQRGDYGYTF
.	TRBV27	TRBJ1-1	TRBD1	TGTGCCAGCAGTCACGAGACAGGGGCCACTGAAGCTTTCTTT	CASSHETGATEAFF
.	TRBV11-2	TRBJ2-6	.	TGTGCCAGCAGCCTGGACATCTCTGGGGCCAACGTCCTGACTTTC	CASSLDISGANVLTF
.	TRBV6-5	TRBJ1-2	TRBD1	TGTGCCAGCAGTAAGGGACAGGGGGCCAACTATGGCTACACCTTC	CASSKGQGANYGYTF
.	TRBV30	TRBJ2-1	.	TGTGCCTGGACCAGGGGAGCCTATGAGCAGTTCTTC	CAWTRGAYEQFF
few	TRBV6-1	TRBJ1-5	TRBD1	TGTGCCAGCAGTGAAGGGACAGGGGGAAATCAGCCCCAGCATTTT	CASSEGTGGNQPQHF
.	TRBV29-1	TRBJ1-1	.	TGCAGCGTTGAACCCCGGACAGCTATGAACACTGAAGCTTTCTTT	CSVEPRTAMNTEAFF
.	TRBV6-5	TRBJ1-1	TRBD1	TGTGCCAGCAGTTACGAACAGGGGCGGGTAGCTTTCTTT	CASSYEQGRVAFF
.	TRBV29-1	TRBJ2-1	TRBD2	TGCAGCGTTGGGGGTAGCGGGAGCGGCTCCTACAATGAGCAGTTCTTC	CSVGGSGSGSYNEQFF
.	TRBV6-5	TRBJ2-1	TRBD2	TGTGCCAGCAGTTCCAAAGCGGGATCAGCGTACAATGAGCAGTTCTTC	CASSSKAGSAYNEQFF
.	TRBV5-1	TRBJ2-7	.	TGCGCCAGCAGCTCCTTGGGTGGGGACAAACGGGCGCAGTACTTC	CASSSLGGDKRAQYF
.	TRBV9	TRBJ2-7	TRBD2	TGTGCCAGCAGCGTAGGTGGCGGGGGGATATACGAGCAGTACTTC	CASSVGGGGIYEQYF
once	TRBV28	TRBJ1-2	TRBD1	TGTGCCAGCAGCACCGGGACAGGGCTTGGGGATGGCTACACCTTC	CASSTGTGLGDGYTF
.	TRBV7-9	TRBJ1-2	TRBD1	TGTGCCAGCAGCCGGGGACAGGTACTTAACTATGGCTACACCTTC	CASSRGQVLNYGYTF